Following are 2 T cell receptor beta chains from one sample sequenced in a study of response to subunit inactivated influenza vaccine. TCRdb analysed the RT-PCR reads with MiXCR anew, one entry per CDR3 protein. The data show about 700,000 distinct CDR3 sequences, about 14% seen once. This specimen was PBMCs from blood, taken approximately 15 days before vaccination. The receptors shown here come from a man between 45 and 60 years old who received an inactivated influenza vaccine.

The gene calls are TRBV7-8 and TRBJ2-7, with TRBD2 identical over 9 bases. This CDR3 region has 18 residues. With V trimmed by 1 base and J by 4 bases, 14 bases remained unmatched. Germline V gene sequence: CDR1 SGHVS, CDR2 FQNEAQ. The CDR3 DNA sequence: TGTGCCAGCAGCTTAGGCAGGGTATTAGCGGGAGTTCGGTACGAGCAGTACTTC. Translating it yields CASSLGRVLAGVRYEQYF.

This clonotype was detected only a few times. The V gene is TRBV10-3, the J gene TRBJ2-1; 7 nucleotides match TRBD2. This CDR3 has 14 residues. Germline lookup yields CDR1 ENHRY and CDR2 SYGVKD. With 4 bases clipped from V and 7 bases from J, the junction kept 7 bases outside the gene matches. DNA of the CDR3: TGTGCCATCAGTGCGAGGGAGGGGTCAAATGAGCAGTTCTTC. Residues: CAISAREGSNEQFF.